A selection of T cell receptor beta chains follows, all from one sample in a study of blood T cell repertoires in COVID-19. Here immunoSEQ multiplex PCR was the method, and the copy in TCRdb shows in-frame clones only, minus some. The data show fewer than 200,000 clones, with roughly 81% seen just once and 9.5% to 12% held by the top ten. Sequences were obtained from peripheral blood. Receptors were obtained from a woman in her forties with COVID-19, enrolled during active disease. Both conserved end residues are part of each CDR3. D genes are given only for firm matches. Expanded clones get a size class; other rows say once, few or many, or leave the size out.

clone size	D gene	V gene	J gene	CDR3 protein	CDR3 DNA
-	TRBD1	TRBV2	TRBJ1-1	CASSFSRSQGGTEAFF	TGTGCCAGCAGTTTTTCGAGGTCACAGGGGGGCACTGAAGCTTTCTTT
-	-	TRBV6-5	TRBJ1-2	CASSYSRSSNYGYTF	TGTGCCAGCAGTTACTCGAGGTCCAGTAACTATGGCTACACCTTC
-	TRBD1	TRBV6-5	TRBJ1-1	CASRTRQGRTEAFF	TGTGCCAGCAGGACTAGACAGGGGAGGACTGAAGCTTTCTTT
-	TRBD1	TRBV7-3	TRBJ1-2	CASSLSEGAASGYTF	TGTGCCAGCAGCTTATCGGAGGGGGCTGCTAGCGGCTACACCTTC
few	TRBD1	TRBV7-7	TRBJ1-4	CASSLFRDRGEEKLFF	TGTGCTAGCAGCTTGTTCCGGGACAGGGGGGAAGAAAAACTGTTTTTT
-	-	TRBV7-9	TRBJ2-7	CASSLGYRGAARGYEQYF	TGTGCCAGCAGCTTAGGTTATCGGGGGGCAGCGCGGGGCTACGAGCAGTACTTC
few	-	TRBV18	TRBJ1-1	CASSPRGDNTEAFF	TGTGCCAGCTCACCACGGGGAGATAACACTGAAGCTTTCTTT
few	-	TRBV11-3	TRBJ2-1	CASSLRGTANNEQFF	TGTGCCAGCAGCTTAAGAGGGACTGCAAACAATGAGCAGTTCTTC
-	-	TRBV7-9	TRBJ2-1	CASSYSYNEQFF	TGTGCCAGCAGCTACAGTTACAATGAGCAGTTCTTC
-	-	TRBV4-2	TRBJ1-3	CASSHPGAGNTIYF	TGTGCCAGCAGCCACCCAGGGGCTGGAAACACCATATATTTT
-	TRBD2	TRBV29-1	TRBJ2-1	CSVQSAGGTYNEQFF	TGCAGCGTTCAATCAGCGGGAGGTACCTACAATGAGCAGTTCTTC
-	TRBD2	TRBV11-2	TRBJ2-5	CASSLGLLAGGQETQYF	TGTGCCAGCAGCTTAGGTCTACTAGCGGGGGGCCAAGAGACCCAGTACTTC
once	-	TRBV2	TRBJ1-4	CASSAQTNEKLFF	TGTGCCAGCAGTGCACAGACTAATGAAAAACTGTTTTTT
-	TRBD2	TRBV27	TRBJ2-2	CASSNGASGRETGELFF	TGTGCCAGCAGTAATGGAGCTAGCGGGAGGGAGACCGGGGAGCTGTTTTTT
once	TRBD1	TRBV2	TRBJ1-2	CASSETGNYGYTF	TGTGCCAGCAGTGAGACAGGGAATTATGGCTACACCTTC
-	TRBD1	TRBV13	TRBJ2-1	CASSPSGTGYNEQFF	TGTGCCAGCAGCCCCTCCGGGACAGGGTACAATGAGCAGTTCTTC
-	TRBD2	TRBV20-1	TRBJ2-1	CSASRVAGVYNEQFF	TGCAGTGCTAGTCGGGTCGCGGGAGTCTACAATGAGCAGTTCTTC
-	-	TRBV6-1	TRBJ2-2	CASSEQGSTGELFF	TGTGCCAGCAGTGAACAGGGCAGCACCGGGGAGCTGTTTTTT
-	-	TRBV9	TRBJ1-2	CASSVGPGLNYGYTF	TGTGCCAGCAGCGTAGGGCCGGGGTTGAACTATGGCTACACCTTC
-	-	TRBV6-5	TRBJ1-1	CASSSAKRGNTEAFF	TGTGCCAGCAGCTCAGCTAAGCGGGGGAACACTGAAGCTTTCTTT
-	-	TRBV7-6	TRBJ1-1	CASSQFIKGGTEAFF	TGTGCCAGCAGCCAGTTTATTAAAGGGGGCACTGAAGCTTTCTTT
-	TRBD2	TRBV6-4	TRBJ2-1	CASSAEGLAGLNNEQFF	TGTGCCAGCAGTGCTGAGGGACTAGCGGGGCTAAACAATGAGCAGTTCTTC
-	-	TRBV7-2	TRBJ2-2	CASSLKVQGTTGELFF	TGTGCCAGCAGCTTAAAGGTCCAGGGGACCACCGGGGAGCTGTTTTTT